The sequence of this TCR beta chain was determined in a study of blood T cell repertoires in COVID-19. The wider study: Samples of COVID-19 (acute and convalescent) were obtained from the United States, Italy and Spain.

Method: immunoSEQ multiplex PCR; TCRdb's copy keeps in-frame clones and lacks some. The sample consists of 110,000 to 150,000 clones, around 75% of them appearing once. The CDR3 has 14 amino acids. Germline assignment: CDR1 KGHSH and CDR2 LQKENI. V was trimmed by 3 bases and J by 8 bases, leaving 16 bases between them. Sequencing used peripheral blood. The receptor's source is a woman in her seventies with COVID-19, enrolled during active disease. The V gene is TRBV18, the J gene TRBJ1-2, with D maybe TRBD1 (6 bases). Here the CDR3 DNA reads TGTGCCAGCTCACCCCGGCGGGGGGCTGAGGGCTACACCTTC. Amino acid sequence: CASSPRRGAEGYTF.